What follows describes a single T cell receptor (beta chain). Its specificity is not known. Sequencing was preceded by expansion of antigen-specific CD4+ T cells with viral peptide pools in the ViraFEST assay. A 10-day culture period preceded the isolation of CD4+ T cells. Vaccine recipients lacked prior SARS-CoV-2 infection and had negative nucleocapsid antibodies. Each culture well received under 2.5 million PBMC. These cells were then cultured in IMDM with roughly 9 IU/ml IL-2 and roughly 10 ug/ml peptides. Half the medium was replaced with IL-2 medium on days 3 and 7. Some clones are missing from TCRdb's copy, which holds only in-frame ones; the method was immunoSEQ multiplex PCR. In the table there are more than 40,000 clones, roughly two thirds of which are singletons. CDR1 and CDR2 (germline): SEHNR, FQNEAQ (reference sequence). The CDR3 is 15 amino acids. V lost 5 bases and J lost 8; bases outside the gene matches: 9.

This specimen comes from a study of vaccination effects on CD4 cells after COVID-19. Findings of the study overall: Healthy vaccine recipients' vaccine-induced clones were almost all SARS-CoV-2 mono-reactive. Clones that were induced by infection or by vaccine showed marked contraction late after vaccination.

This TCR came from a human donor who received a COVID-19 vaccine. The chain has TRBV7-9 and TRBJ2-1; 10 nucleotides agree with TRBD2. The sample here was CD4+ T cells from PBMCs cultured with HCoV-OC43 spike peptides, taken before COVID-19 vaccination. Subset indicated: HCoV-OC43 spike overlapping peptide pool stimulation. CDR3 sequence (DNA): TGTGCCAGCAGCCCGGCAGCGGGGGGGGCGGATGAGCAGTTCTTC. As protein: CASSPAAGGADEQFF.